These 24 T cell receptor beta chains were all obtained from the same sample, sequenced in a study of CD8+ T cells in alopecia areata. As for treatment: oral pan-JAK inhibitor, 5-10 mg twice daily. The sequencing template was cDNA reverse transcribed from extracted RNA. Here immunoSEQ multiplex PCR was the method, and the copy in TCRdb shows in-frame clones only, minus some. Among about 260,000 clones listed, 60% were seen once. The sample consisted of CD4+ T cells sorted from blood, taken around week 52, from a patient treated with tofacitinib. These receptors all come from a human donor with alopecia areata.

There are a few counts of this clone. This chain joins TRBV29-1 and TRBJ2-3; D is possibly TRBD2 (5 bases). The CDR3 runs to 13 residues. With 3 bases removed from V and 2 bases from J, the gap between germline ends came to 9 bases. CDR1 and CDR2 from the germline V gene are SQVTM and ANQGSEA. The CDR3 nucleotides are TGCAGCGTTGATGGGGAGCCCACAGATACGCAGTATTTT. As protein: CSVDGEPTDTQYF.

V and J are TRBV30 and TRBJ1-5; D is possibly TRBD1 (6 bases). Trimming cost V 2 bases and J 3 bases, with 11 bases left between them. Per germline, CDR1 GTSNPN and CDR2 SVGIG (reference sequence). The CDR3 is 14 amino acids. The CDR3 DNA reads TGTGCCTGGAGTACGGGACATAACAATCAGCCCCAGCATTTT. Translated: CAWSTGHNNQPQHF. The full variable domain, its missing parts supplied by reference TRBV30 and TRBJ1-5, is SQTIHQWPATLVQPVGSPLSLECTVEGTSNPNLYWYRQAAGRGLQLLFYSVGIGQISSEVPQNLSASRPQDRQFILSSKKLLLSDSGFYLCAWSTGHNNQPQHFGDGTRLSIL.

A single count supports this clone. The gene calls are TRBV20-1 and TRBJ1-1; maybe TRBD1 (5 bases). Germline CDR1 reads DFQATT; CDR2 reads SNEGSKA (reference sequence). There are 11 residues in the CDR3. Trimming stripped 0 bases from V and 9 bases from J, with 8 bases between. The CDR3 sequence: CSARDRAKAFF. Here the CDR3 DNA reads TGCAGTGCTAGAGACAGGGCGAAAGCTTTCTTT.

This clone was picked up a small number of times. The genes are TRBV29-1 and TRBJ2-4; no firm D call. V was cut by 4 bases and J by 0 bases, with 7 bases left in between. This CDR3 is 13 amino acids long. In germline, CDR1 is SQVTM, CDR2 ANQGSEA. For the CDR3, the DNA is TGCAGCGTTGCCTCCTTAGCCAAAAACATTCAGTACTTC. Its translation: CSVASLAKNIQYF.

The CDR3: CASSLGGAGNIQYF. CDR3 nucleotide sequence: TGCGCCAGCAGCCTCGGGGGCGCGGGAAACATTCAGTACTTC. This chain connects TRBV5-1 to TRBJ2-4, with D perhaps matching TRBD1 or TRBD2 (6 bases each). Germline CDR1 SGHRS, CDR2 YFSETQ. The germline V and J ends were trimmed by 4 bases and 6 bases, with 14 bases remaining between them. This CDR3 comprises 14 residues.

This clone was seen only a few times. J is TRBJ2-6 and V is TRBV7-2; D is unclear. There are 15 residues in the CDR3. Per the germline V gene, CDR1 is SGHTA and CDR2 is FQGNSA. The ends were cut back, 1 base at V and 0 bases at J, with 4 bases in the middle. CDR3 sequence: CASSLVDSGANVLTF. CDR3 nucleotides: TGTGCCAGCAGCTTAGTCGACTCTGGGGCCAACGTCCTGACTTTC.

This clone has just a few counts. V usage is TRBV5-1 and J usage is TRBJ2-2; D gene unclear. The CDR3 extends over 15 amino acids. The germline V gene has CDR1 SGHRS and CDR2 YFSETQ. V was cut by 0 bases and J by 1 base, with 7 bases left in between. DNA of the CDR3: TGCGCCAGCAGCTTGGATGGTCAGAACACCGGGGAGCTGTTTTTT. Protein: CASSLDGQNTGELFF.

This sequence joins TRBV7-2 and TRBJ1-1; D gene uncertain. V was clipped by 1 base and J by 2 bases, with 8 bases between them. The CDR3 sequence is 14 residues long. The germline V gene has CDR1 SGHTA and CDR2 FQGNSA. The CDR3 DNA reads TGTGCCAGCAGCTTAGATCAGAGCAACACTGAAGCTTTCTTT. Translated, it gives CASSLDQSNTEAFF.

The chain couples TRBV5-1 to TRBJ1-4; the match to TRBD1 covers 9 bases. The CDR3 sequence is 15 residues long. Germline values: CDR1 SGHRS, CDR2 YFSETQ. V lost 3 bases and J lost 8; bases outside the gene matches: 8. DNA of the CDR3: TGCGCCAGCAGCTCCAATCCCGGGACAGGGGAAAAACTGTTTTTT. Its translation: CASSSNPGTGEKLFF.

The chain recombines TRBV11-2 with TRBJ2-5, with D unclear. This CDR3 spans 13 amino acids. The germline CDR1 and CDR2 sequences are SGHAT and FQNNGV. V lost 1 base and J lost 2, with 5 bases in between. The CDR3 here is CASSLGLQETQYF. For the CDR3, the DNA is TGTGCCAGCAGCTTAGGACTGCAAGAGACCCAGTACTTC.

V and J are TRBV10-3 and TRBJ2-1; the D is unclear. Germline V gene data show CDR1 as ENHRY and CDR2 as SYGVKD. CDR3 size: 17 residues. The germline V and J ends were trimmed by 5 bases and 2 bases, with 19 bases remaining between them. The CDR3 nucleotides are TGTGCCATCAGTACTGGGCATCCAGGTAGTACCTACAATGAGCAGTTCTTC. Translation gives CAISTGHPGSTYNEQFF.

This clone was seen a few times. Here the CDR3 reads CASSTLAGRYNEQFF. As DNA, the CDR3 is TGTGCCAGCAGCACGCTAGCGGGGCGATACAATGAGCAGTTCTTC. The J gene is TRBJ2-1, the V gene TRBV5-6; 9 nucleotides align to TRBD2. The CDR3 extends over 15 amino acids. The germline V gene has CDR1 SGHDT and CDR2 YYEEEE. J lost 4 bases, V lost 4 bases, and 6 bases had no gene match. The complete variable domain, with remaining parts taken from reference TRBV5-6 and TRBJ2-1, reads DAGVTQSPTHLIKTRGQQVTLRCSPKSGHDTVSWYQQALGQGPQFIFQYYEEEERQRGNFPDRFSGHQFPNYSSELNVNALLLGDSALYLCASSTLAGRYNEQFFGPGTRLTVL.

DNA for the CDR3: TGCAGCGTTGAAGGGCGGGGGATGTCGAATGAGCAGTTCTTC. Its translation is CSVEGRGMSNEQFF. The chain employs TRBV29-1 and TRBJ2-1, with 7 bases identical to TRBD2. The germline gives CDR1 SQVTM, CDR2 ANQGSEA. The J segment lost 7 bases and the V segment lost 1 base, leaving 7 bases of the junction unmatched. The CDR3 covers 14 residues.

This clone was counted between two and nine times. The rearrangement joins TRBV29-1 to TRBJ1-4, with a weak D call TRBD1 (5 bases). V lost 7 bases and J lost 8, with 14 bases in between. The CDR3 is made up of 12 amino acids. Per the germline V gene, CDR1 is SQVTM and CDR2 is ANQGSEA. CDR3 DNA sequence: TGCAGCGCCGGGGGAGTGGGAGAAAAACTGTTTTTT. It encodes CSAGGVGEKLFF.

Only a few counts were recorded for this clone. The rearrangement uses TRBV4-2 and TRBJ2-2; 8 bases fit TRBD1. Trimming at V came to 1 base and at J to 4 bases, leaving 5 bases not matched to a gene. CDR1 and CDR2 from the germline V gene are LGHNA and YNFKEQ. The CDR3 length is 16 residues. CDR3: CASSQGQGSATGELFF. The CDR3 nucleotides read TGTGCCAGCAGCCAAGGACAGGGGTCCGCCACCGGGGAGCTGTTTTTT.

The V call is TRBV30, the J call TRBJ1-2, with a tentative D call TRBD1 (5 bases). The V end lost 2 bases, the J end lost 6 bases, and 10 bases lay between the germline ends. This CDR3 contains 12 residues. Looked up from germline, CDR1 is GTSNPN and CDR2 is SVGIG (reference sequence). The CDR3 DNA sequence: TGTGCCTGGAGTCCCAGGGCGAATGGCTACACCTTC. This translates into CAWSPRANGYTF.

V is TRBV29-1 and J is TRBJ1-2; tentative D call: TRBD1 (5 bases). This CDR3 has 14 residues. From germline, CDR1 is SQVTM and CDR2 ANQGSEA. The V and J ends lost 2 bases and 1 base respectively, with 11 bases between them. CDR3 sequence: CSVESGGDNYGYTF. CDR3 nucleotide sequence: TGCAGCGTTGAATCCGGGGGGGATAACTATGGCTACACCTTC.

V and J are TRBV25-1 and TRBJ2-1; D is unresolved. The CDR3 is made up of 15 amino acids. The germline V gene has CDR1 MGHDK and CDR2 SYGVNS. The V end lost 1 base, the J end lost 12 bases, and 19 bases lay between the germline ends. The CDR3 here is CASSESVAPTMRQFF. CDR3 sequence (DNA): TGTGCCAGCAGTGAATCGGTGGCTCCCACAATGAGGCAGTTCTTC.

This clone has only a few counts. J is TRBJ2-7 and V is TRBV11-1; D may be TRBD1 (5 bases). The germline gives CDR1 SGHAT, CDR2 FQDESV (reference sequence). This CDR3 region has 13 residues. V lost 5 bases, J lost 0 bases, and 8 bases lay in between. The CDR3 DNA sequence: TGTGCCAGCAGCCCTGACAGCTCCTACGAGCAGTACTTC. Translated, it gives CASSPDSSYEQYF. Full variable domain (outside the CDR3, taken from reference TRBV11-1 and TRBJ2-7): EAEVAQSPRYKITEKSQAVAFWCDPISGHATLYWYRQILGQGPELLVQFQDESVVDDSQLPKDRFSAERLKGVDSTLKIQPAELGDSAMYLCASSPDSSYEQYFGPGTRLTVT.

This chain joins TRBV30 and TRBJ2-5; D may be TRBD1 (6 bases). The last part of the DNA fits TRBJ2-7 better; the J call may be wrong. The germline V gene has CDR1 GTSNPN and CDR2 SVGIG (reference sequence). The CDR3 is made up of 12 amino acids. CDR3 bases: TGTGCCATCGAACAGGGAATGGTCGAGCAGTACTTC. Residues: CAIEQGMVEQYF.

The chain employs TRBV11-2 and TRBJ2-3; D might be TRBD2 (6 bases). V was clipped by 5 bases and J by 0 bases, with 9 bases between them. Per germline, CDR1 SGHAT and CDR2 FQNNGV. This CDR3 is built from 14 residues. CDR3 residues: CASSPGTSTDTQYF. DNA of the CDR3: TGTGCCAGCAGCCCAGGGACTAGCACAGATACGCAGTATTTT.

This chain connects TRBV7-3 to TRBJ2-5; no reliable D call. V dropped 4 bases and J dropped 2 bases, with 8 bases sitting between them. The CDR3 has 13 amino acids. Germline CDR1 is SGHTA and CDR2 is FQGTGA. In DNA form, the CDR3 reads TGTGCCAGCAGCTCGACCCCACAAGAGACCCAGTACTTC. Amino acid sequence: CASSSTPQETQYF.

This clone was detected a few times. The CDR3 coding sequence is TGTGCCAGCTTAGGACAGGACTATGGCTACACCTTC. Amino acids: CASLGQDYGYTF. This chain links TRBV5-6 with TRBJ1-2, with TRBD1 matching over 7 bases. Germline values: CDR1 SGHDT, CDR2 YYEEEE. The trim removed 7 bases at V and 3 bases at J, leaving 3 bases unmatched. The CDR3 contains 12 residues.

About this clone itself: Other DNA sequences in the same sample also yield this CDR3. The rearrangement links TRBV6-5 to TRBJ1-6; D is unclear. The CDR3 totals 12 residues. Trimming stripped 6 bases from V and 7 bases from J, with 7 bases between. In germline, CDR1 is MNHEY, CDR2 SVGAGI. The CDR3 sequence: CASRAGNSPLHF. The DNA of the CDR3 is TGTGCCAGCAGGGCCGGCAATTCACCCCTCCACTTT.